The T cell receptor beta chain described here comes from a study of early T cells in non-severe SARS-CoV-2 infection (dated by TCRdb to about 2021). In the study overall: TCR sequencing used bulk RNA from unsorted whole blood, so alpha and beta chains could not be paired. Summary of the overall study and its limitations: Matching against VDJdb was skewed toward anti-spike CD8 responses, likely underestimated virus-specific expansions, and missed private and CD4 specificities.

In the case of this clonotype: This clone's antigen is unknown. Base-call qualities are not available, and no considerably larger clone is one nucleotide away.

Library generation was performed with 5' RACE. Sequencing took place on a NextSeq 500. Unique molecular identifiers were attached to individual cDNA molecules in the TCR library protocol so that sequencing error and PCR bias could be corrected. Both TCR alpha and beta chains were sequenced, and tight co-correlation was observed between alpha and beta sequence abundances in each sample. Processing in the source paper ran as follows. Decombinator V4 was used to annotate TCR sequences for V gene, J gene and CDR3. Expanded TCRs were defined as changing significantly between any two time points under a Poisson model with p below 0.0001. TCR abundances were normalised to the total number of TCRs sequenced per sample and expressed as counts per million. MAIT TCRs were defined by TRAV1-2 paired with TRAJ12, TRAJ20 or TRAJ33, and iNKT TCRs by TRAV10 paired with TRAJ18. VDJdb, accessed on 1 November 2021, was searched for TCRs annotated for CMV, EBV and SARS-CoV-2, and TCRs annotated for more than one antigen were excluded. The public reads were run again by TCRdb, first through fastp at Q25 and then through MiXCR, and only productive beta chains were kept. CDR3 protein sequences are deduplicated, and each keeps its most common genes and DNA. Clone size and V and J calls follow TCRdb, not the original study. The sample table shows some 64,000 distinct CDR3 sequences, and 8% to 10% are seen once. The ten largest clones take up 15% of the sample.

Set within a cohort of healthcare workers in London, UK, this nested case-control study involved weekly PCR testing of nasopharyngeal swabs along with blood sampling. Between 23 and 31 March 2020, the week of the UK lockdown, healthcare workers were enrolled and then followed up weekly for as long as 16 weeks. From its cysteine to its phenylalanine, the CDR3 spans 12 amino acids. Here the CDR3 DNA is all that survives: 36 bases in frame from base 1. CDR1 DFQATT and CDR2 SNEGSKA were looked up in the germline V gene (reference sequence). V is pared back by 3 bases and J by 4 bases, with 9 bases lying between the germline termini.

This receptor was taken from an adult who was a healthcare worker with PCR-confirmed SARS-CoV-2 infection or an uninfected control (not recorded which). The sample in question was whole blood, obtained at baseline. The chain is encoded by TRBV20-1 joined to TRBJ2-5; TRBD1 is a possible D gene, resting on 5 matching bases. The nucleotide sequence reads as follows: TGCAGTGCTAGCGCCCAGGGAGAGACCCAGTACTTC. Translated, it gives CSASAQGETQYF.